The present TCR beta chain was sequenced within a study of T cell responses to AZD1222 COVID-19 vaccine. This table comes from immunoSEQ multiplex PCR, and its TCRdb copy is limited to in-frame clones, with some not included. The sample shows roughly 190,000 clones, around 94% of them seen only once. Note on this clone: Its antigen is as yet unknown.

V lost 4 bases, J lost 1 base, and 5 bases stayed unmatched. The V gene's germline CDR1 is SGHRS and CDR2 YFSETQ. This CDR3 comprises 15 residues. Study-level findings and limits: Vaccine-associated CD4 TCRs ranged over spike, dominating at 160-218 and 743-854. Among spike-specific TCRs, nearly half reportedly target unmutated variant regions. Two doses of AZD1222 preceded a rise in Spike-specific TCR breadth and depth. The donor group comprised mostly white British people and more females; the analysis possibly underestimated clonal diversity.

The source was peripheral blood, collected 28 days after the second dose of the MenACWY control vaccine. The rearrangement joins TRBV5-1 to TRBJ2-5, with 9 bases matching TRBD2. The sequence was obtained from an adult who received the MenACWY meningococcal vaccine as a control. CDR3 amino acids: CASSPGTSLQETQYF. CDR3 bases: TGCGCCAGCAGCCCAGGGACTAGCCTCCAAGAGACCCAGTACTTC.